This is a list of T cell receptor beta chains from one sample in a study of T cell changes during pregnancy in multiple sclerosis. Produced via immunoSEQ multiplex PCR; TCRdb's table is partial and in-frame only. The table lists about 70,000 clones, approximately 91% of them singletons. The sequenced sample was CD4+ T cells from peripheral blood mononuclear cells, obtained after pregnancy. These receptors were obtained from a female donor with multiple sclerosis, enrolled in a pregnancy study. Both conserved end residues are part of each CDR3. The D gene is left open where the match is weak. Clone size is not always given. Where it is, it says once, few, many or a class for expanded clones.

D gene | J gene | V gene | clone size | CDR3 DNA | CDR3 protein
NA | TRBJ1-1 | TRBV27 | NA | TGTGCCAGCAGTTTAGGAGGAGTTCCGAACACTGAAGCTTTCTTT | CASSLGGVPNTEAFF
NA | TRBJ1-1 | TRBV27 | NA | TGTGCCACCGCTCTTGGGCCGTCAAAAACTTTCTTT | CATALGPSKTFF
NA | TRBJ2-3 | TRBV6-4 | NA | TGTGCCAGCAGTGCCACTAGCTTGCCATCAGATACGCAGTATTTT | CASSATSLPSDTQYF
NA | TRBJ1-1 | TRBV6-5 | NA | TGTGCCAGCAGTCGGGGGGCGGGCACTGAAGCTTTCTTT | CASSRGAGTEAFF
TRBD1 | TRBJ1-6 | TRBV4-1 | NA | TGCGCCAGCAGCCAAGGACAGGGGAAGCTGACCCGGGATAATTCACCCCTCCACTTT | CASSQGQGKLTRDNSPLHF
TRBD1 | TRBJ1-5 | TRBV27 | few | TGTGCCAGCAGCGACAGGGGACGTCAGCCCCAGCATTTT | CASSDRGRQPQHF
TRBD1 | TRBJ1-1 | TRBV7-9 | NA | TGTGCCAGCAGCTTAGACGGCAGCGGGACAGGGCCTAACACTGAAGCTTTCTTT | CASSLDGSGTGPNTEAFF
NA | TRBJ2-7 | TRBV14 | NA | TGTGCCAGCAGCCAGGACACGGACGGGCTGGGATCCTACGAGCAGTACTTC | CASSQDTDGLGSYEQYF
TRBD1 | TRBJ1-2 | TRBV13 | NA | TGTGCCAGCAGCACGACAGGGGGCCCAGGCTACACCTTC | CASSTTGGPGYTF
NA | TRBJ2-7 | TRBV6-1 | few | TGTGCCAGCAGTGAAACCCTACAGGGTTCTGCGTACTTC | CASSETLQGSAYF
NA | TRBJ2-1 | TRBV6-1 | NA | TGTGCCACCCTTAGAGCCCCATCAAACAATGAGCAGTTCTTC | CATLRAPSNNEQFF
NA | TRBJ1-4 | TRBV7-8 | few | TGTGCCAGCAGCTTAGGGGGGGGGAATAGCGAAAAACTGTTTTTT | CASSLGGGNSEKLFF
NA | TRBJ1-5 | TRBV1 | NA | TGCACCAGCAGCCGCGGGGGGGCAGGGACGCTATATAGCAATCAGCCCCAGCATTTT | CTSSRGGAGTLYSNQPQHF
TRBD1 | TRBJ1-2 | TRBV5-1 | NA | TGCGCCAGCAGCCTGAGAAGTCCCGGGACAGGGGCGGGGTATGGCTACACCTTC | CASSLRSPGTGAGYGYTF
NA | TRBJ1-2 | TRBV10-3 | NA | TGTGCCATCAGTGAGTCGAGGGCAGGTTTAAGTGGCTACACCTTC | CAISESRAGLSGYTF
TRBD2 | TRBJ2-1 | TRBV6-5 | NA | TGTGCCAGCAGTCTCGGACTAGCGGGAAACAATGAGCAGTTCTTC | CASSLGLAGNNEQFF
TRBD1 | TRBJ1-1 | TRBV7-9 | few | TGTGCCAGCAGCCCCGACAGGGGGCAAACTGAAGCTTTCTTT | CASSPDRGQTEAFF
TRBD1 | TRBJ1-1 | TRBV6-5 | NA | TGTGCCACCGGACAGGGGGGCACTGAAGCTTTCTTT | CATGQGGTEAFF
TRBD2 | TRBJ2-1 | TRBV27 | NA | TGTGCCACCAAGGGACTAGCGGACTACAATGAGCAGTTCTTC | CATKGLADYNEQFF
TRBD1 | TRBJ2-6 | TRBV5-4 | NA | TGTGCCAGCAGTTCGGGACAGGCGCGCTCTGGGGCCAACGTCCTGACTTTC | CASSSGQARSGANVLTF
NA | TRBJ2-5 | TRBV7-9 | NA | TGTGCCAGCAGCTCCGCGTCAGGGCCTATGGAGACCCAGTACTTC | CASSSASGPMETQYF
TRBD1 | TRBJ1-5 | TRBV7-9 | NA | TGTGCCAGCAGCTCCCAGGGGGGCAATCAGCCCCAGCATTTT | CASSSQGGNQPQHF
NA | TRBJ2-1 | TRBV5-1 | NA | TGCGCCAGCAGCCGCGGAGGGACGGAATCCTACAATGAGCAGTTCTTC | CASSRGGTESYNEQFF
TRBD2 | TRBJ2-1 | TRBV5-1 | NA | TGCGCCAGCAGCAGAACTAGCGGGAGGATCAATGAGCAGTTCTTC | CASSRTSGRINEQFF
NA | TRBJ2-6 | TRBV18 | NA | TGTGCCAGCTCACCCCTTTTATTTTCCTCTGGGGCCAACGTCCTGACTTTC | CASSPLLFSSGANVLTF
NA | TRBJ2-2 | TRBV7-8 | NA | TGTGCCAGCACCCGAGTGTCTTCGAACACCGGGGAGCTGTTTTTT | CASTRVSSNTGELFF
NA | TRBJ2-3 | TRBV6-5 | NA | TGTGCCAGCAGTTTCAGGGGATCTAGCACAGATACGCAGTATTTT | CASSFRGSSTDTQYF
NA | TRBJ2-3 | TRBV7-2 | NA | TGTGCCAGCAGCCCAACTGGGGCGGATACGCAGTATTTT | CASSPTGADTQYF
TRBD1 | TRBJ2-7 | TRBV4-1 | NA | TGCGCCAGCAGCCAAGAGGCCGGACAGGGCTACGAGCAGTACTTC | CASSQEAGQGYEQYF
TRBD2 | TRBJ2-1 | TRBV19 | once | TGTGCCAGTAGTAGACTAGCGGGGGGGCGTGAGCAGTTCTTC | CASSRLAGGREQFF
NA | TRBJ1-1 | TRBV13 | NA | TGTGCCAGCAGCCTATCAGGGTTGACAGGCGTGGGTGAAGCTTTCTTT | CASSLSGLTGVGEAFF
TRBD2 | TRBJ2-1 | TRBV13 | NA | TGTGCCAGCAGCTCCCATGGCGGGAGGGCCAGGAATGAGCAGTTCTTC | CASSSHGGRARNEQFF
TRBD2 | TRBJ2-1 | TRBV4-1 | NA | TGCGCCAGCAGCCCCGCGACTAGCGGGCCGTACAATGAGCAGTTCTTC | CASSPATSGPYNEQFF
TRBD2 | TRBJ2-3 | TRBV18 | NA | TGTGCCAGCTCACCGAAAGCGGGGCGATTGACAGATACGCAGTATTTT | CASSPKAGRLTDTQYF
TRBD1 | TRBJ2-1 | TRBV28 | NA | TGTGCCAGCAGGACCACAGGGGACAATGAGCAGTTCTTC | CASRTTGDNEQFF
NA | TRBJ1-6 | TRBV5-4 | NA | TGTGCCAGCAGCTTCGACAGGAATTCACCCCTCCACTTT | CASSFDRNSPLHF
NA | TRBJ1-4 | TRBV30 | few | TGTGCCTGGAGTGCTGGGACATCAACTAATGAAAAACTGTTTTTT | CAWSAGTSTNEKLFF
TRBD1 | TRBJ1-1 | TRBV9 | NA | TGTGCCAGCAGTTTAACCCCAGGGGGTGGCACTGAAGCTTTCTTT | CASSLTPGGGTEAFF
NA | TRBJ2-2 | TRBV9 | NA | TGTGCCAGCAGCGTAGCGCCCATTGAGGGGGTCACCGGGGAGCTGTTTTTT | CASSVAPIEGVTGELFF
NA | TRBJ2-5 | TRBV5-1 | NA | TGCGCCAGTGGGGCAGACCAAGAGACCCAGTACTTC | CASGADQETQYF
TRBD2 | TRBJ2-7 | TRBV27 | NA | TGTGCCAGCAGTTTAAGGTCTAGCGGGGTGGATACCTACGAGCAGTACTTC | CASSLRSSGVDTYEQYF
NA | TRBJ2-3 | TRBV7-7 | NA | TGTGCCAGCAGCTTAGCGCATGCGAGCGACACGCAGTATTTT | CASSLAHASDTQYF
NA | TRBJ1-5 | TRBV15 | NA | TGTGCCACCAGAAACCTCGGGGATAGGAGCAATCAGCCCCAGCATTTT | CATRNLGDRSNQPQHF
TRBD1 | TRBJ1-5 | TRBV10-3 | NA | TGTGCCATCAGTGAGTACGGGACAGGTGAGGAGCAGCCCCAGCATTTT | CAISEYGTGEEQPQHF
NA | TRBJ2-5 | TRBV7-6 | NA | TGTGCCAGCAGCTTAGGAGAAGAGACCCAGTACTTC | CASSLGEETQYF
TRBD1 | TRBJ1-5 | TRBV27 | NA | TGTGCCAGCAGCCCCGGGACAGGGAATCAGCCCCAGCATTTT | CASSPGTGNQPQHF
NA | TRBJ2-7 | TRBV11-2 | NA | TGTGCCAGCAGCCCCGGGACGGACAGCTCCTACGAGCAGTACTTC | CASSPGTDSSYEQYF